The present TCR beta chain was sequenced within a study of T cell responses to AZD1222 COVID-19 vaccine. As for the study in general: The study pooled second doses at about 4 or about 12 weeks.

Worth noting for this clone: What it binds is not known.

Whole-study findings and limits: With dominance at 160-218 and 743-854, vaccine-associated CD4 TCRs spanned spike. The donor group comprised mostly white British people and more females; the analysis possibly underestimated clonal diversity. The study found Spike-specific TCR breadth and depth rose after two AZD1222 doses.

The method was immunoSEQ multiplex PCR; TCRdb's version includes in-frame clones alone and lacks a portion of them. The sample holds about 120,000 clones, less than 90% seen once. The TCR originated in an adult in good health. The input for sequencing was peripheral blood, taken on day 0 of AZD1222 vaccination.

In DNA form, the CDR3 reads TGTGCCAGCAGTTTATTGGCGGTGAACACTGAAGCTTTCTTT. Protein: CASSLLAVNTEAFF. This rearrangement joins TRBV28 to TRBJ1-1; the D is unclear. Trimming left V 1 base short and J 0 bases short, with 6 bases between. CDR3 length equals 14 residues. Germline CDR1 MDHEN, CDR2 SYDVKM.